This TCR beta chain was captured in a study of cytomegalovirus exposure and HLA in healthy donors. Study at large: As released early, the data held 70 million to 95 million unique TCRs from HLA-typed donors.

Donors were ostensibly healthy at sampling, although undocumented immune exposures were probable. Points from the study as a whole: When a later analysis was performed, an Asian-associated ancestry cluster reportedly had fewer N-insertions than the roughly 670-donor mean. Most TCR sequences showed up rarely, but some public TCRs showed up in many donors.

A few counts support this clone. The antigen is not known. 13 Jbeta primers and 60 Vbeta primers were used for the PCR. Sequencing was performed with immunoSEQ multiplex PCR; in TCRdb, only in-frame clones are kept and a portion is missing. The sample carries 150,000 to 200,000 clones, 77% recorded once. Trimming stripped 6 bases from V and 4 bases from J, with 15 bases between. Per the germline V gene, CDR1 is KGHSH and CDR2 is LQKENI. The CDR3 sequence is 14 residues long. The sequenced sample was PBMCs. The chain is built from TRBV18 and TRBJ1-1; TRBD1 is a possible D gene (5 bases). The source of this sequence is a middle-aged woman in good health and CMV-seropositive. The CDR3 DNA is TGTGCCAGCTCCCTCAGGTCAGGGATCACTGAAGCTTTCTTT. This translates into CASSLRSGITEAFF. Using reference TRBV18 and TRBJ1-1 for the parts outside the CDR3, the full variable domain is NAGVMQNPRHLVRRRGQEARLRCSPMKGHSHVYWYRQLPEEGLKFMVYLQKENIIDESGMPKERFSAEFPKEGPSILRIQQVVRGDSAAYFCASSLRSGITEAFFGQGTRLTVV.